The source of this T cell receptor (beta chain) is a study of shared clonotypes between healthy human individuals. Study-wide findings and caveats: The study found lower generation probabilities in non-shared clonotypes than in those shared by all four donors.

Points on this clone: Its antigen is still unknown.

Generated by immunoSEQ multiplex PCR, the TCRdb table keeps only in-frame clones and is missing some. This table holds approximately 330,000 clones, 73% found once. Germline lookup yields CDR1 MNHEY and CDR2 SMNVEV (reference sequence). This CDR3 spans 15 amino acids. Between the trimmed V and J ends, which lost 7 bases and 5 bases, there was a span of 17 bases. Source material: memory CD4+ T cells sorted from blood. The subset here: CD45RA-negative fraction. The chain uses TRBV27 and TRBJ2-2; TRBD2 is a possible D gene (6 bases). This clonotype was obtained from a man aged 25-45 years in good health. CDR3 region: CASNKGAGSTGELFF. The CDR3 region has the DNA TGTGCCAGCAATAAGGGTGCGGGATCAACCGGGGAGCTGTTTTTT.